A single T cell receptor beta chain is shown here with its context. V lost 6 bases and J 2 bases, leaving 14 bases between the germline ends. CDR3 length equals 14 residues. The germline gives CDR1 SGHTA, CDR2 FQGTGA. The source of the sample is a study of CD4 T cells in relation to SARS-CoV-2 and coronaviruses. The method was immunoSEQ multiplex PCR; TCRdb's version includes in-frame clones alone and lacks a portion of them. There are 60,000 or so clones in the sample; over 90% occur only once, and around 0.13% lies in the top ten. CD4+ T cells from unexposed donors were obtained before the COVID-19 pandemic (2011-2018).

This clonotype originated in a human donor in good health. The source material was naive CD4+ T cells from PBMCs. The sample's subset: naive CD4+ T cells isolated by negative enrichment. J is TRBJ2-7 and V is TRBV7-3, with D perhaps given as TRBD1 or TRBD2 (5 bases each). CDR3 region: CASRSARGPYEQYF. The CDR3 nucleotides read TGTGCCAGCAGGTCGGCGAGGGGTCCCTACGAGCAGTACTTC.